One and the same sample provided the 8 T cell receptor beta chains below, sequenced in a study of regulatory T cells in long-lasting Graves disease. Time point here: newly diagnosed GD, antithyroid drugs for less than 3 months. With RNA extracted from PBMCs as input, the TCR library was made. Investigators prepared the TCR beta libraries by applying iRepertoire HTBI primers and Arm-PCR of CDR3 regions. Each CDR3 protein is one row after TCRdb ran MiXCR on the multiplex PCR reads. The sample records 540,000 or so distinct CDR3 sequences, roughly 13% being singletons. The same sample was also studied in work on T cells in Graves' hyperthyroidism and ophthalmopathy.

The starting material was peripheral blood mononuclear cells (PBMCs), obtained at new diagnosis, from a patient treated with antithyroid drugs. The receptors come from a man aged 30 to 45 with Graves disease.

This clonotype was counted ten times or more. Here the CDR3 reads CASSLEGPTRSYEQYF. The DNA for the CDR3 is TGTGCCAGCAGTTTAGAGGGCCCAACTCGCTCCTACGAGCAGTACTTC. The V gene is TRBV27, the J gene TRBJ2-7; a possible D gene is TRBD2 (5 bases). CDR1 is MNHEY and CDR2 is SMNVEV in the germline V gene (reference sequence). The CDR3 totals 16 residues. V lost 2 bases, J lost 0 bases, and 14 bases lay in between.

Remarks on this clonotype: A much larger clone differs by one base, so this may be a read error. The chain has TRBV12-3 or TRBV12-4 and TRBJ1-2; D is unclear. V lost 7 bases and J 4 bases, leaving 13 bases between the germline ends. CDR3 length: 13 amino acids. CDR3 nucleotide sequence: TGTGCCAGCACCCGGTGCCGAACCTATGGCTACACCTTC. This sequence encodes CASTRCRTYGYTF.

In the case of this clonotype: A clone one base away is much larger, so this may be a read error. V gene TRBV11-2 combines with J gene TRBJ2-7, with 12 positions matching TRBD2. V shed 5 bases, J shed 6 bases, and the junction held 5 bases outside the gene matches. This CDR3 has 14 amino acids. The germline V gene has CDR1 SGHAT and CDR2 FQNNGV. CDR3 bases: TGTGCCAGCAGCAGACTAGCGGGAGACGGCGAGCAGTACTTC. Its translation is CASSRLAGDGEQYF.

This clonotype came up a few times. V gene TRBV12-3 or TRBV12-4 combines with J gene TRBJ1-2; D not resolved. The CDR3 loop spans 13 amino acids. V was shortened by 5 bases and J by 6 bases, with 13 bases between the two germline ends. The CDR3 loop reads CASSLRTFNGYTF. The CDR3, as DNA: TGTGCCAGCAGTCTACGGACCTTTAATGGCTACACCTTC.

This clonotype was seen repeatedly, ten times or more. This chain connects TRBV12-3 or TRBV12-4 to TRBJ2-1, with 8 bases identical to TRBD1. V lost 4 bases to trimming and J lost 5 bases; unmatched junction nucleotides: 7. This CDR3 contains 15 residues. The CDR3 reads CASSYRTGTHNEQFF. DNA of the CDR3: TGTGCCAGCAGTTACCGGACAGGGACCCACAATGAGCAGTTCTTC.

The chain is built from TRBV5-1 and TRBJ2-3, with D perhaps TRBD1 (6 bases). Per germline, CDR1 SGHRS and CDR2 YFSETQ. The ends were cut back, 0 bases at V and 4 bases at J, with 15 bases in the middle. The CDR3 has 16 amino acids. Here the CDR3 DNA reads TGCGCCAGCAGCTTGGTAGTGGGGGCGCGTGCAGATACGCAGTATTTT. Amino acid sequence: CASSLVVGARADTQYF. The full variable domain, its missing parts supplied by reference TRBV5-1 and TRBJ2-3, is KAGVTQTPRYLIKTRGQQVTLSCSPISGHRSVSWYQQTPGQGLQFLFEYFSETQRNKGNFPGRFSGRQFSNSRSEMNVSTLELGDSALYLCASSLVVGARADTQYFGPGTRLTVL.

This clonotype appeared many times. The chain couples TRBV7-2 to TRBJ2-3, with D tentatively TRBD2 (5 bases). Per the germline V gene, CDR1 is SGHTA and CDR2 is FQGNSA. Deletions cut 1 base from V and 5 bases from J, with 10 bases between. The CDR3 is 14 amino acids. The CDR3 DNA follows: TGTGCCAGCAGCTTAGAGGTTAGCGTAGATACGCAGTATTTT. It codes for CASSLEVSVDTQYF.

V usage is TRBV3-1 and J usage is TRBJ2-4; TRBD2 matches 8 bases. The CDR3 length is 16 residues. V dropped 2 bases and J dropped 7; count of bases not matched to a gene: 10. Germline lookup yields CDR1 LGHDT and CDR2 YNNKEL (reference sequence). The CDR3 region has the DNA TGTGCCAGCAGCCAATCCGGGGGGGGAGGGGCGAACATTCAGTACTTC. This translates into CASSQSGGGGANIQYF.